This is a list of T cell receptor beta chains from one sample in a study of blood T cell repertoires in COVID-19. Profiled with immunoSEQ multiplex PCR; TCRdb holds only in-frame clones, not every one. The sample lists 110,000 or so clones, about 80% occurring once. The sequenced sample consisted of peripheral blood. Receptors were obtained from a woman aged 40 to 49 with acute or convalescent COVID-19. The CDR3 runs from the conserved cysteine through the conserved F or W. Each record gives: CDR3 DNA, CDR3 protein, V gene, clone size, J gene, CDR3 length, D gene. D genes are given only for firm matches. Some rows have no size entry. The others give once, few or many, or a class for an expanded clone.

TGCGCCAGCAGCTTGGCTAGTCAGGGAGGCTACGAGCAGTACTTC	CASSLASQGGYEQYF	TRBV5-1	.	TRBJ2-7	15	.
TGTGCCAGCAGCTTAGACAGGGGCCAGTACTTC	CASSLDRGQYF	TRBV11-2	.	TRBJ2-7	11	.
TGTGCCAGCAGCTCAGGGCCCTTGGGCACCGGGGAGCTGTTTTTT	CASSSGPLGTGELFF	TRBV7-9	.	TRBJ2-2	15	.
TGTAAGACACCCCAGGACACCGGGGAGCTGTTTTTT	CKTPQDTGELFF	TRBV12-5	.	TRBJ2-2	12	.
TGTGCCAGCAGTACCCCGGGACAGGGAGGATCACCCCTCCACTTT	CASSTPGQGGSPLHF	TRBV6-6	.	TRBJ1-6	15	TRBD1
TGTGCCAGCAGTTTTGCGGGGGGGCCGGGGACCCAGTACTTC	CASSFAGGPGTQYF	TRBV6-2/TRBV6-3	.	TRBJ2-5	14	TRBD2
TGTGCCAGCAGTGACCCACGGCAGGGGTCGGATGAAAAACTGTTTTTT	CASSDPRQGSDEKLFF	TRBV25-1	.	TRBJ1-4	16	.
TGTGCCAGCAGTCAACAGGGGGCAAGGGGCTACACCTTC	CASSQQGARGYTF	TRBV7-9	.	TRBJ1-2	13	TRBD1
TGTGCCAGCAGTTACGTGACAGTTAACACTGAAGCTTTCTTT	CASSYVTVNTEAFF	TRBV6-2/TRBV6-3	.	TRBJ1-1	14	.
TGTGCCAGCACCAGGGGGACAGGGTTACATCAGCCCCAGCATTTT	CASTRGTGLHQPQHF	TRBV6-5	.	TRBJ1-5	15	TRBD1
TGTGCCAGCACCGGAAGAGGTCAGCCCCAGCATTTT	CASTGRGQPQHF	TRBV2	.	TRBJ1-5	12	.
TGCGCCAGCAGTCAATCGAAGTCCGGGACAGGGGTTGACGAGCAGTACTTC	CASSQSKSGTGVDEQYF	TRBV23-1	.	TRBJ2-7	17	TRBD1
TGTGCCAGTAATTCCGGACACCTAGTCTATGGCTACACCTTC	CASNSGHLVYGYTF	TRBV19	.	TRBJ1-2	14	.
TGTGCCTGGAGCCCGCTTGCGGGACAGGGAGGATCACCCCTCCACTTT	CAWSPLAGQGGSPLHF	TRBV30	.	TRBJ1-6	16	TRBD1
.	CAWSVAEGAYGYTF	TRBV30	.	TRBJ1-2	14	.
TGTGCCAGCGGACGACAGGCCCAGTTCGGGTACAATGAGCAGTTCTTC	CASGRQAQFGYNEQFF	TRBV7-9	.	TRBJ2-1	16	.
TGTGCCAGTAGTATAGAAATGGGCTCTGAAGCTTTCTTT	CASSIEMGSEAFF	TRBV19	.	TRBJ1-1	13	.
TGTGCCAGCAGCTTACAGGGGATAGGGGAAAAACTGTTTTTT	CASSLQGIGEKLFF	TRBV7-2	.	TRBJ1-4	14	.
TGCGCCAGCAGCCAGGCCAGGGTCTATGGGGAGACCCAGTACTTC	CASSQARVYGETQYF	TRBV4-1	.	TRBJ2-5	15	.
TGTGCCAGCAGCCAAGCTGGTGTGGGCGAGACCCAGTACTTC	CASSQAGVGETQYF	TRBV14	.	TRBJ2-5	14	.
TGTGCCAGCTCGACGGACAGACAGAACACTGAAGCTTTCTTT	CASSTDRQNTEAFF	TRBV2	.	TRBJ1-1	14	.
TGTGCCAGCAGTGAACTGGGCTACTACGAGCAGTACTTC	CASSELGYYEQYF	TRBV6-1	.	TRBJ2-7	13	.
TGTGCCAGTAGTACCCTCGGAAACACCATATATTTT	CASSTLGNTIYF	TRBV19	.	TRBJ1-3	12	.
TGTGCCAGCAGCCAAGTAAGCCCCCAGGGGAGTGGCTACACCTTC	CASSQVSPQGSGYTF	TRBV3-1/TRBV3-2	.	TRBJ1-2	15	.
TGTGCCAGCAGCTTAGACGGCGGGCCGCTGAACGAGCAGTACTTC	CASSLDGGPLNEQYF	TRBV7-2	.	TRBJ2-7	15	.
TGTGCCAGCAGCTTAGGAGGCCCAACCGGAGCTTTCTTT	CASSLGGPTGAFF	TRBV7-2	.	TRBJ1-1	13	.
TGTGCCAGCATACGAGGGGACAGGGCGAGCACAGATACGCAGTATTTT	CASIRGDRASTDTQYF	TRBV2	.	TRBJ2-3	16	TRBD1
TGTGCCAGCAATTGGAGGGGGAACACTGAAGCTTTCTTT	CASNWRGNTEAFF	TRBV2	.	TRBJ1-1	13	.
TGTGCCAGCAGCTTGGGCGGGGCGGAGTTCTTC	CASSLGGAEFF	TRBV5-6	few	TRBJ2-1	11	.
TGTGCCAGTAGTCAGGGACTAGCGATTTGGGGGGAGCTGTTTTTT	CASSQGLAIWGELFF	TRBV19	.	TRBJ2-2	15	TRBD2
TGTGCCAGCACTCTTGATCCGGACTCCAATTCACCCCTCCACTTT	CASTLDPDSNSPLHF	TRBV5-4	.	TRBJ1-6	15	.
TGTGCCAGCAGCTTCCAGAACAGGGGTGGCTACACCTTC	CASSFQNRGGYTF	TRBV7-9	.	TRBJ1-2	13	TRBD1
TGTGCTAGTGGTTTGGGCCGACAGTCGGGTTCACCCCTCCACTTT	CASGLGRQSGSPLHF	TRBV12-5	.	TRBJ1-6	15	.
TGCGCCAGCAGCTTAGGGGGATCGAGCTCCTACGAGCAGTACTTC	CASSLGGSSSYEQYF	TRBV5-1	.	TRBJ2-7	15	.
TGTGCCAGCAGCCTACGGGGCAGGGGGTATGGCTACACCTTC	CASSLRGRGYGYTF	TRBV7-2	once	TRBJ1-2	14	TRBD1
TGTGCCAGCAGCTTAGTATCAGATGGCTACACCTTC	CASSLVSDGYTF	TRBV7-8	.	TRBJ1-2	12	.
TGCGCCAGCGCTCGAGCGGGGGGTGAGCAGTACTTC	CASARAGGEQYF	TRBV10-1	.	TRBJ2-7	12	TRBD2
TGCAGCGTTGTTGGGGGCGCCACAGATACGCAGTATTTT	CSVVGGATDTQYF	TRBV29-1	many	TRBJ2-3	13	.
TGTGCTAGTGGTTTGGTAGGGGCAGGGCGACCGTACTTC	CASGLVGAGRPYF	TRBV12-5	.	TRBJ2-7	13	.
TGTGCCAGCAGTAGCCCAGGAGGGATCTCCTACGAGCAGTACTTC	CASSSPGGISYEQYF	TRBV6-5	few	TRBJ2-7	15	.
TGTGCCAGCAGCTTGGCCAGTTACACTGAAGCTTTCTTT	CASSLASYTEAFF	TRBV7-8	.	TRBJ1-1	13	.
TGTGCCAGCTCACAAAGGGGCGGAGAAAAACTGTTTTTT	CASSQRGGEKLFF	TRBV18	.	TRBJ1-4	13	.
TGTGCCAGCTCACCCACTAATGCCTACGAGCAGTACTTC	CASSPTNAYEQYF	TRBV18	.	TRBJ2-7	13	.
TGTGCCAGCACCGTCGGTGACAGGACGAGTGGCTACACCTTC	CASTVGDRTSGYTF	TRBV9	few	TRBJ1-2	14	.
TGTGCCAGTAGTATGGGAGTTCGAACCGAAGGCAAGCAGTACTTC	CASSMGVRTEGKQYF	TRBV19	.	TRBJ2-7	15	.
TGTGCCAGTAGTATCGCCCCAAGGCCAGGGCACGAGCAGTACTTC	CASSIAPRPGHEQYF	TRBV19	.	TRBJ2-7	15	.
TGCAGTGCTAGTCTGCAGGGGGCGAGACTCTCAGGGGAACTGTTTTTT	CSASLQGARLSGELFF	TRBV20-1	.	TRBJ1-4	16	TRBD1
TGTGCCGGAGGAGAGGTCTATGGCTACACCTTC	CAGGEVYGYTF	TRBV2	.	TRBJ1-2	11	.
TGTGCCAGCAGCTCCGACAGGAATGAAAAACTGTTTTTT	CASSSDRNEKLFF	TRBV5-4	.	TRBJ1-4	13	.
TGTGCCAGCAGCACCCGACAGAAGAGCTCCTACAATGAGCAGTTCTTC	CASSTRQKSSYNEQFF	TRBV9	.	TRBJ2-1	16	.
TGTGCCAGCAGCTTGGTAAGGGGGTCGAGCAATCAGCCCCAGCATTTT	CASSLVRGSSNQPQHF	TRBV5-6	.	TRBJ1-5	16	.
TGTGCCAGCAGCGGGGGACTAGCGGACGAGCAGTACTTC	CASSGGLADEQYF	TRBV9	.	TRBJ2-7	13	TRBD2